Listed here are 12 T cell receptor beta chains from one sample, sequenced in a study of cytomegalovirus exposure and HLA in healthy donors. The primer mix had 60 Vbeta and 13 Jbeta primers. Repertoires were generated with immunoSEQ multiplex PCR, while TCRdb's copy carries only in-frame clones and drops some. This table has 200,000 or so clones, over 75% appearing once. Source material: PBMCs. The source is a man aged 45-65 years in good health and CMV-seronegative.

The chain employs TRBV4-1 and TRBJ2-1; TRBD2 is a possible D gene (6 bases). With 2 bases removed from V and 9 bases from J, the gap between germline ends came to 14 bases. The V gene's germline CDR1 is MGHRA and CDR2 YSYEKL. The CDR3 runs 14 residues. CDR3 bases: TGCGCCAGCAGCCAATTCTCCCTTAGCGGTGAGCAGTTCTTC. Translation: CASSQFSLSGEQFF.

V and J are TRBV13 and TRBJ1-3, with D uncertain. Trimming cost V 3 bases and J 0 bases, with 9 bases left between them. Germline V CDR1 and CDR2: PRHDT, FYEKMQ (reference sequence). The length of the CDR3 is 15 residues. CDR3 sequence reads: CASSFRLSSGNTIYF. CDR3 sequence (DNA): TGTGCCAGCAGCTTCAGACTCAGCTCTGGAAACACCATATATTTT.

The rearrangement joins TRBV29-1 to TRBJ2-2, with D tentatively TRBD1 (6 bases). Looked up from germline, CDR1 is SQVTM and CDR2 is ANQGSEA. The CDR3 loop spans 14 amino acids. The DNA for the CDR3 is TGCAGTGCTAAACAGGGTTCGGTCACCGGGGAGCTGTTTTTT. It translates to CSAKQGSVTGELFF.

The rearrangement uses TRBV18 and TRBJ1-1, with TRBD1 matching 7 bases. Germline loops: CDR1 KGHSH, CDR2 LQKENI. CDR3 length equals 13 residues. J gave up 4 bases and V 3 bases, and 2 bases lay outside the gene matches. CDR3 nucleotides: TGTGCCAGCTCACCGGGACAGTTCACTGAAGCTTTCTTT. It translates to CASSPGQFTEAFF.

V usage is TRBV9 and J usage is TRBJ2-2; D call uncertain. CDR1 and CDR2 (germline): SGDLS, YYNGEE. V lost 0 bases and J 0 bases, leaving 9 bases between the germline ends. CDR3 length: 16 residues. In nucleotides, the CDR3 is TGTGCCAGCAGCGTAGCTAGAACACCGAACACCGGGGAGCTGTTTTTT. It translates to CASSVARTPNTGELFF.

This chain joins TRBV7-2 and TRBJ2-1; 7 bases fit TRBD2. The CDR3 extends over 13 amino acids. In germline, CDR1 is SGHTA, CDR2 FQGNSA. Trimming cost V 2 bases and J 9 bases; bases outside gene matches: 4. The CDR3 here is CASSLREAGEQFF. In DNA form, the CDR3 reads TGTGCCAGCAGCTTACGGGAGGCAGGTGAGCAGTTCTTC.

The rearrangement links TRBV2 to TRBJ2-7; TRBD2 agrees at 13 bases. In germline, CDR1 is SNHLY, CDR2 FYNNEI. The CDR3 totals 15 residues. Losses at the gene ends were 6 bases for V and 5 bases for J; bases not matched to a gene: 7. The CDR3 reads CASRRTSGGVHEQYF. The DNA of the CDR3 is TGTGCCAGCAGGCGGACTAGCGGGGGAGTCCACGAGCAGTACTTC.

The V gene is TRBV5-6, the J gene TRBJ1-2; a weak D match, TRBD1 (5 bases). Germline V gene data show CDR1 as SGHDT and CDR2 as YYEEEE. This CDR3 has 15 residues. V was cut by 4 bases and J by 3 bases, with 16 bases left in between. CDR3: CASSAPREMDYGYTF. CDR3 coding DNA: TGTGCCAGCAGCGCACCCAGGGAAATGGACTATGGCTACACCTTC.

V and J are TRBV7-9 and TRBJ2-3, with a possible D match to TRBD2 (6 bases). The ends were cut back, 1 base at V and 0 bases at J, with 14 bases in the middle. CDR1 is SEHNR, CDR2 FQNEAQ, per germline (reference sequence). The CDR3 runs 17 residues. CDR3 coding DNA: TGTGCCAGCAGCTTAGGTTCCGGGGGAACTAGCACAGATACGCAGTATTTT. It specifies CASSLGSGGTSTDTQYF. Complete variable domain (other parts from reference TRBV7-9 and TRBJ2-3): DTGVSQNPRHKITKRGQNVTFRCDPISEHNRLYWYRQTLGQGPEFLTYFQNEAQLEKSRLLSDRFSAERPKGSFSTLEIQRTEQGDSAMYLCASSLGSGGTSTDTQYFGPGTRLTVL.

The chain employs TRBV7-9 and TRBJ2-7; 12 bases are shared with TRBD1. Trimming removed 1 base from V and 6 bases from J; junction bases left unmatched: 10. This CDR3 is 17 amino acids long. The germline CDR1 and CDR2 sequences are SEHNR and FQNEAQ (reference sequence). The DNA for the CDR3 is TGTGCCAGCAGCTTAGATCCGGGACAGGGGGCGGGTGGCGAGCAGTACTTC. It yields the protein CASSLDPGQGAGGEQYF.

The V call is TRBV7-9, the J call TRBJ2-3; 7 bases match TRBD2. The CDR3 spans 14 residues. J gave up 6 bases and V 3 bases, and 6 bases lay outside the gene matches. In germline, CDR1 is SEHNR, CDR2 FQNEAQ (reference sequence). CDR3 sequence reads: CASSFTSAGDTQYF. The DNA for the CDR3 is TGTGCCAGCAGCTTCACTAGCGCGGGGGATACGCAGTATTTT. Together with reference TRBV7-9 and TRBJ2-3, the CDR3 gives the full variable domain: DTGVSQNPRHKITKRGQNVTFRCDPISEHNRLYWYRQTLGQGPEFLTYFQNEAQLEKSRLLSDRFSAERPKGSFSTLEIQRTEQGDSAMYLCASSFTSAGDTQYFGPGTRLTVL.

This sequence joins TRBV9 and TRBJ2-4; TRBD1 matches at 8 bases. This CDR3 region has 14 residues. With V trimmed by 3 bases and J by 8 bases, 7 bases remained unmatched. Germline CDR1 is SGDLS and CDR2 is YYNGEE. CDR3 amino acids: CASSGGQGEDIQYF. CDR3 sequence (DNA): TGTGCCAGCAGCGGAGGACAGGGTGAGGACATTCAGTACTTC.